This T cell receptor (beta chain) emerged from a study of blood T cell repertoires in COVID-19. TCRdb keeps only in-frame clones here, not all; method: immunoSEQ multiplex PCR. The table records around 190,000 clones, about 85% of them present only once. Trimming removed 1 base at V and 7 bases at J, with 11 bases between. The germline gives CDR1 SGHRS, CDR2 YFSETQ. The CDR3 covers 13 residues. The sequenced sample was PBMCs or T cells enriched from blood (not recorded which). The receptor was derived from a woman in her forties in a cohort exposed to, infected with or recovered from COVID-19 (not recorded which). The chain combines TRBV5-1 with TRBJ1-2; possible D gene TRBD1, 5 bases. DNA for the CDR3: TGCGCCAGCAGCTTGCAGGGATCCGCTGGCTACACCTTC. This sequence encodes CASSLQGSAGYTF.